This T cell receptor (beta chain) originates from a study of blood T cell repertoires in COVID-19. About the research overall: The samples span acute and convalescent COVID-19 from the United States, Italy and Spain.

Germline values: CDR1 SNHLY, CDR2 FYNNEI. This CDR3 region has 14 residues. The V end lost 7 bases, the J end lost 1 base, and 12 bases lay between the germline ends. Authors' methods: How many nucleated cells were present was estimated from reference gene primer amplification. This table comes from immunoSEQ multiplex PCR, and its TCRdb copy is limited to in-frame clones, with some not included. From that table come the V and J calls and clone size; the DNA was used to work out D and trimming. The sample has over 150,000 clones, 70% to 90% seen once. The sequenced sample consisted of peripheral blood. The sequence was obtained from a man aged 40-49 years with active or convalescent COVID-19. The chain recombines TRBV2 with TRBJ2-3, with D tentatively TRBD1 (6 bases). The CDR3: CASNRVSGTDTQYF. As DNA, the CDR3 is TGTGCCAGCAACAGGGTCTCTGGCACAGATACGCAGTATTTT. Complete variable domain (other parts from reference TRBV2 and TRBJ2-3): EPEVTQTPSHQVTQMGQEVILRCVPISNHLYFYWYRQILGQKVEFLVSFYNNEISEKSEIFDDQFSVERPDGSNFTLKIRSTKLEDSAMYFCASNRVSGTDTQYFGPGTRLTVL.